Listed here are 14 T cell receptor beta chains from one sample, sequenced in a study of regulatory T cells in long-lasting Graves disease. Relying on iRepertoire HTBI primers and Arm-PCR of CDR3 regions, the team built TCR beta libraries. TCRdb redid the calling of the multiplex PCR reads with MiXCR, one entry per CDR3 protein. The sample holds 200,000 to 250,000 distinct CDR3 sequences; approximately 16% are singletons and the top ten take less than 25%. Time point reported: newly diagnosed GD, antithyroid drugs for less than 3 months. From RNA extracted from PBMCs, the TCR library was made. Sample: peripheral blood mononuclear cells (PBMCs), taken at new diagnosis, from a patient treated with antithyroid drugs. Source of these receptors: a female donor with Graves disease.

This clonotype was picked up many times. The chain couples TRBV7-2 to TRBJ2-5; no firm D call. The CDR3 totals 13 residues. The V end lost 3 bases, the J end lost 1 base, and 6 bases lay between the germline ends. Germline CDR1 and CDR2: SGHTA and FQGNSA. CDR3 loop: CASSFQFQETQYF. In nucleotides, the CDR3 is TGTGCCAGCAGCTTCCAGTTCCAAGAGACCCAGTACTTC. The full variable domain, rest sourced from reference TRBV7-2 and TRBJ2-5, is GAGVSQSPSNKVTEKGKDVELRCDPISGHTALYWYRQSLGQGLEFLIYFQGNSAPDKSGLPSDRFSAERTGGSVSTLTIQRTQQEDSAVYLCASSFQFQETQYFGPGTRLLVL.

The rearrangement links TRBV7-9 to TRBJ2-7; 10 nucleotides agree with TRBD2. This CDR3 contains 16 residues. Unmatched junction bases numbered 9, after V lost 5 bases and J lost 2 bases. In germline, CDR1 is SEHNR, CDR2 FQNEAQ (reference sequence). CDR3 residues: CASSVGLAETTYEQYF. The CDR3, as DNA: TGTGCCAGCAGCGTAGGACTAGCGGAGACCACCTACGAGCAGTACTTC.

Many counts were recorded for this clonotype. CDR3 bases: TGTGCCAGCAGCAAGACTAGCGGGAGTTCAGATACGCAGTATTTT. Translated: CASSKTSGSSDTQYF. The genes are TRBV7-8 and TRBJ2-3, with 12 bases that match TRBD2. CDR3 length equals 15 residues. Germline trimming cut 5 bases from V and 4 bases from J; bases unmatched to any gene: 4. CDR1 is SGHVS, CDR2 FQNEAQ, per germline.

This chain links TRBV7-6 with TRBJ2-1; a weak D match, TRBD1 (6 bases). V dropped 5 bases and J dropped 9 bases, with 14 bases sitting between them. CDR1 is SGHVS and CDR2 is FNYEAQ in the germline V gene. CDR3 size: 13 residues. CDR3 sequence (DNA): TGTGCCAGCAGCCTTGAGACAGGAGGTGAGCAGTTCTTC. Translating it yields CASSLETGGEQFF. Full variable domain (rest looked up from reference TRBV7-6 and TRBJ2-1): GAGVSQSPRYKVTKRGQDVALRCDPISGHVSLYWYRQALGQGPEFLTYFNYEAQQDKSGLPNDRFSAERPEGSISTLTIQRTEQRDSAMYRCASSLETGGEQFFGPGTRLTVL.

This clonotype has ten or more counts. The chain joins TRBV7-2 to TRBJ2-1, with 7 nucleotides matching TRBD1. Germline values: CDR1 SGHTA, CDR2 FQGNSA. The CDR3 totals 14 residues. V lost 1 base and J lost 9; bases outside the gene matches: 6. The CDR3 sequence: CASSLDRGSGEQFF. In DNA, the CDR3 is TGTGCCAGCAGCTTAGACAGGGGAAGCGGTGAGCAGTTCTTC.

The table lists this clonotype with a few counts. This chain joins TRBV30 and TRBJ2-1; D perhaps matches TRBD2 (5 bases). V dropped 1 base and J dropped 1 base, with 14 bases sitting between them. Germline CDR1 GTSNPN, CDR2 SVGIG (reference sequence). The CDR3 sequence is 16 residues long. The CDR3, as DNA: TGTGCCTGGAGTGCCCGCGAGGGCCTATCCTACAATGAGCAGTTCTTC. This encodes CAWSAREGLSYNEQFF.

This rearrangement joins TRBV11-2 to TRBJ2-1; 12 nucleotides match TRBD2. CDR1 SGHAT and CDR2 FQNNGV come from the germline V gene. V lost 8 bases and J lost 8; bases outside the gene matches: 7. The CDR3 spans 14 residues. The CDR3 protein is CASLLTSGSDEQFF. The DNA of the CDR3 is TGTGCCAGCCTGCTGACTAGCGGGAGTGATGAGCAGTTCTTC.

This clonotype has ten or more counts. The chain combines TRBV7-8 with TRBJ1-5; D not resolved. Between the trimmed V and J ends, which lost 0 bases and 7 bases, there was a span of 13 bases. CDR1 and CDR2 from the germline V gene are SGHVS and FQNEAQ. The CDR3 runs to 15 residues. DNA of the CDR3: TGTGCCAGCAGCTTAGCGGAGACGCCGAGACAGCCCCAGCATTTT. Its protein is CASSLAETPRQPQHF. The full variable domain, completed using reference TRBV7-8 and TRBJ1-5, is GAGVSQSPRYKVAKRGQDVALRCDPISGHVSLFWYQQALGQGPEFLTYFQNEAQLDKSGLPSDRFFAERPEGSVSTLKIQRTQQEDSAVYLCASSLAETPRQPQHFGDGTRLSIL.

The V and J genes are TRBV9 and TRBJ2-5; possible D gene TRBD1, 7 bases. Trimming removed 4 bases at V and 5 bases at J, with 18 bases between. The germline V gene encodes CDR1 SGDLS and CDR2 YYNGEE. CDR3 length: 15 amino acids. The CDR3 sequence: CASSQEDRRGETQYF. The CDR3 DNA is TGTGCCAGCAGCCAAGAGGACAGGAGGGGGGAGACCCAGTACTTC.

This clonotype was recorded a few times. This clone may be a read error of a much larger clone one base away. The CDR3 does not end in the conserved phenylalanine or tryptophan, so this is likely a read error. The rearrangement uses TRBV20-1 and TRBJ2-3; D is uncertain. The CDR3 is made up of 16 amino acids. Trimming cost V 6 bases and J 2 bases, with 21 bases left between them. CDR1 is DFQATT, CDR2 SNEGSKA, per germline (reference sequence). The CDR3 reads CSAPPLTGKNTDTQYL. CDR3 sequence (DNA): TGCAGTGCGCCTCCCTTGACTGGAAAAAACACAGATACGCAGTATCTT.

This clonotype was observed many times. The CDR3 sequence is CASSLEKNTEAFF. The CDR3 DNA reads as TGTGCCAGCAGCTTAGAGAAAAACACTGAAGCTTTCTTT. The V gene is TRBV7-9, the J gene TRBJ1-1; D ambiguous. The V gene lost 1 base and the J gene lost 2 bases, with 5 bases spanning the gap. Germline V gives CDR1 SEHNR, CDR2 FQNEAQ (reference sequence). CDR3 length equals 13 residues.

The rearrangement uses TRBV5-5 and TRBJ2-7, with 9 bases identical to TRBD1. With V trimmed by 2 bases and J by 4 bases, 10 bases remained unmatched. This CDR3 is built from 16 residues. Germline CDR1 is SGHKS and CDR2 is YYEKEE (reference sequence). The CDR3 coding sequence is TGTGCCAGCAGCTTAGATACCGGGACAGGGTTGTACGAGCAGTACTTC. Its translation is CASSLDTGTGLYEQYF.

This clonotype was recorded many times. The V call is TRBV24-1, the J call TRBJ2-1; 11 nucleotides agree with TRBD2. CDR1 KGHDR and CDR2 SFDVKD come from the germline V gene. J was trimmed by 4 bases and V by 2 bases; bases with no gene match: 9. The CDR3 loop spans 18 amino acids. For the CDR3, the DNA is TGTGCCACCAGTGATTCTAGACTAGCGGGATCTTGGTACAATGAGCAGTTCTTC. Amino acids: CATSDSRLAGSWYNEQFF.

This clonotype occurred a few times. This chain uses TRBV20-1 with TRBJ2-7; 7 nucleotides agree with TRBD2. Trimming cost V 1 base and J 4 bases; bases outside gene matches: 7. The CDR3 loop spans 14 amino acids. Germline V CDR1 and CDR2: DFQATT, SNEGSKA (reference sequence). CDR3 region: CSARGSRREYEQYF. The CDR3 bases are TGCAGTGCTAGAGGCTCGAGGCGGGAGTACGAGCAGTACTTC.